Here is one TCR beta chain with its context. The target antigen is unknown. CDR3 length equals 13 residues. This record comes from a study of tumor-infiltrating lymphocytes in primary liver carcinoma. About the study: The cohort included men and women aged 30 to 69 years. Points from the study as a whole: Relative to blood, tumors carried a significantly larger fraction of the repertoire in their top 250 clones (p = 0.039). Merely some 7.5-25% of top clones spanned all five tumor regions.

From roughly 0.45 ug total RNA, TCR beta cDNA was generated with a primer in the constant region. Slightly modified ARM-PCR served as the procedure for the TCR beta libraries. These libraries came from three rounds of nested multiplex PCR. Use of TRBV1-TRBV30 forward primers with a C-beta reverse primer characterized the first two PCR rounds, which lasted around 9 cycles each. Each CDR3 protein gets one entry after TCRdb re-called the multiplex PCR reads with MiXCR. The data contain roughly 200,000 distinct CDR3 sequences, over 80% of them singletons. From 20-30 mg of unsorted bulk tissue, DNA and RNA were co-extracted together. Chronic HBV infection, which was untreated, was present in the patients.

The sequence was collected from a man in his forties with primary liver carcinoma and hepatitis B virus infection. J is TRBJ2-5 and V is TRBV12-3 or TRBV12-4; 10 bases are a match to TRBD2. The sample was tumor tissue from primary liver carcinoma. CDR3 protein: CASSLAGVETKYF. In nucleotides, the CDR3 is TGTGCAAGTTCGCTAGCGGGAGTGGAAACCAAGTACTTC.